Presented here are 10 T cell receptor beta chains from one specimen sequenced in a study of T cell repertoires in aging, cancer and after chemotherapy (dated by TCRdb to the late 2010s). Instead of sorted cells or RNA, genomic DNA extracted from peripheral blood served as the source for amplifying TCR beta rearrangements. TCRdb shows the sequencer as Illumina MiSeq. Rearranged TRB sequences spanning V, D and J segments were amplified in a multiplex touch-down PCR with a mixed TRB-A/B primer pool. The public reads were reprocessed in TCRdb via fastp at Q25 and MiXCR, keeping in-frame beta chains. When rows share a CDR3 protein, they turn into one entry using the most common DNA and genes. The sample table contains thousands of distinct CDR3 sequences; only one count was recorded for roughly a quarter of them. The ten largest clones capture approximately 13% of the sample. Sequenced sample: blood. The receptor source for this set is a human donor with a blood cancer. The donor label of this sample is uncertain.

By proportion, this clonotype is medium-sized. The chain combines TRBV6-1 with TRBJ2-3; TRBD2 aligns across 16 bases. J was trimmed by 14 bases and V by 6 bases; bases with no gene match: 5. There are 13 residues in the CDR3. Per the germline V gene, CDR1 is MNHNS and CDR2 is SASEGT. The CDR3 sequence is CASSGGLAGGPYF. In nucleotides, the CDR3 is TGTGCCAGCAGCGGGGGACTAGCGGGAGGGCCGTATTTT.

This clonotype was seen ten or more times. The chain combines TRBV5-6 with TRBJ2-1; possibly TRBD1 for D (6 bases). The CDR3 extends over 13 amino acids. Germline values: CDR1 SGHDT, CDR2 YYEEEE. The V end was cut by 1 base, the J end by 7 bases, with 9 bases between. CDR3 protein: CASSLQGINEQFF. The CDR3 DNA is TGTGCCAGCAGCTTGCAGGGGATAAATGAGCAGTTCTTC. The whole variable domain, filled in from reference TRBV5-6 and TRBJ2-1, reads DAGVTQSPTHLIKTRGQQVTLRCSPKSGHDTVSWYQQALGQGPQFIFQYYEEEERQRGNFPDRFSGHQFPNYSSELNVNALLLGDSALYLCASSLQGINEQFFGPGTRLTVL.

By share of the sample, this clonotype is medium-sized. At one end, the junction sequence differs from germline, possibly due to a read error. The V gene is TRBV5-5, the J gene TRBJ1-6; D unresolved. There are 11 residues in the CDR3. Looked up from germline, CDR1 is SGHKS and CDR2 is YYEKEE (reference sequence). CDR3 residues: CASSSHSTLHF. The CDR3 DNA reads as TGTGCCAGCAGCTCACATTCAACCCTCCACTTT.

By sample fraction, this clonotype is medium-sized. V and J are TRBV6-5 and TRBJ2-7; D tentatively reads TRBD1 or TRBD2 (5 bases each). In germline, CDR1 is MNHEY, CDR2 SVGAGI. This CDR3 is built from 18 residues. V was pared by 4 bases and J by 1 base, with 23 bases between. Here the CDR3 DNA reads TGTGCCAGCAGTTCCACCGGCGGCATGGGACCTTTTTCCTACGAGCAGTACTTC. Translating it yields CASSSTGGMGPFSYEQYF.

This clonotype has a count of ten or more. V and J are TRBV6-5 and TRBJ1-2; the D is unclear. V lost 6 bases, J lost 4 bases, and 15 bases lay in between. CDR1 is MNHEY, CDR2 SVGAGI, per germline. This CDR3 is built from 14 residues. The CDR3 nucleotides are TGTGCCAGCAGCCGCGTCACAGCCCGCTATGGCTACACCTTC. Translated: CASSRVTARYGYTF.

In this sample, this clonotype turned up many times. The V gene is TRBV6-1, the J gene TRBJ1-4; weak D call: TRBD1 (5 bases). Deletions cut 2 bases from V and 0 bases from J, with 7 bases between. CDR3 length: 15 amino acids. Germline V gene lookup returns CDR1 MNHNS and CDR2 SASEGT. CDR3 DNA sequence: TGTGCCAGCAGTGAAAGAGGGGCAACTAATGAAAAACTGTTTTTT. This gives the protein CASSERGATNEKLFF.

This chain connects TRBV6-1 to TRBJ1-1, with D tentatively TRBD1 (5 bases). The ends were cut back, 6 bases at V and 5 bases at J, with 19 bases in the middle. CDR1 is MNHNS, CDR2 SASEGT, per germline. This CDR3 is built from 15 residues. The CDR3, as DNA: TGTGCCAGCAGGACATTGGTGCAGGGATGGACTGAAGCTTTCTTT. This gives the protein CASRTLVQGWTEAFF.

This clonotype has just a few counts. This chain joins TRBV10-3 and TRBJ2-3, with D perhaps matching TRBD2 (5 bases). Germline CDR1 ENHRY, CDR2 SYGVKD. The ends were cut back, 5 bases at V and 7 bases at J, with 19 bases in the middle. This CDR3 is 15 amino acids long. Written as DNA, the CDR3 is TGTGCCATCAGTTACCGGGAAGGGTCGTGGAATACGCAGTATTTT. Its translation: CAISYREGSWNTQYF.

This clonotype is medium-sized by share. The J gene is TRBJ2-1, the V gene TRBV7-6, with D possibly being TRBD2 (6 bases). This CDR3 comprises 15 residues. From germline, CDR1 is SGHVS and CDR2 FNYEAQ. V was clipped by 5 bases and J by 12 bases, with 23 bases between them. The CDR3 bases are TGTGCCAGCAGCCTGGCGAGCGGGTGGCTCCCAGGGCAGTTCTTC. It translates to CASSLASGWLPGQFF.

This clonotype is medium-sized by share. The rearrangement joins TRBV6-5 to TRBJ2-7; unclear D gene. Trimming removed 2 bases from V and 8 bases from J, with 16 bases in between. CDR3 length: 14 amino acids. Germline V gene data show CDR1 as MNHEY and CDR2 as SVGAGI. CDR3 residues: CASSYGLGALQQYF. The CDR3 nucleotides are TGTGCCAGCAGTTACGGGCTAGGCGCCCTCCAGCAGTACTTC.